A single sample gave rise to the 14 T cell receptor beta chains below, sequenced in a study of OX40 agonist ivuxolimab in advanced cancers. TCRdb keeps only in-frame clones here, not all; method: immunoSEQ multiplex PCR. The table records some 69,000 clones, roughly nine tenths of them present only once. The sample in question was CD4+ or CD8+ T cells sorted from blood, obtained in a trial of the OX40 agonist ivuxolimab. The source of these receptors is an adult with an advanced solid tumor such as melanoma, head and neck, liver or kidney cancer.

V usage is TRBV19 and J usage is TRBJ2-2; unclear D gene. The CDR3 covers 15 residues. The ends were cut back, 1 base at V and 6 bases at J, with 12 bases in the middle. Germline CDR1 LNHDA, CDR2 SQIVND (reference sequence). The CDR3 sequence: CASSIVDMDSGELFF. The CDR3 DNA sequence: TGTGCCAGTAGTATAGTCGACATGGATTCCGGGGAGCTGTTTTTT. Based on the CDR3 plus reference TRBV19 and TRBJ2-2, the full variable domain is DGGITQSPKYLFRKEGQNVTLSCEQNLNHDAMYWYRQDPGQGLRLIYYSQIVNDFQKGDIAEGYSVSREKKESFPLTVTSAQKNPTAFYLCASSIVDMDSGELFFGEGSRLTVL.

This clone was recorded once. A read error may produce the germline difference seen at one junction end. This chain joins TRBV5-4 and TRBJ2-5; 10 positions agree with TRBD2. This CDR3 contains 15 residues. Germline lookup yields CDR1 SGHNT and CDR2 YYREEE (reference sequence). The CDR3 reads CANSRGTSEQETQYF. CDR3 bases: TGTGCCAACAGCCGAGGGACTAGCGAGCAAGAGACCCAGTACTTC.

The chain joins TRBV7-8 to TRBJ2-7, with D hard to call. The CDR3 sequence is 14 residues long. Per germline, CDR1 SGHVS and CDR2 FQNEAQ. V was trimmed by 4 bases and J by 3 bases, leaving 13 bases between them. CDR3 sequence reads: CASSSGSDLYEQYF. The CDR3 DNA sequence: TGTGCCAGCAGCTCGGGTTCAGACCTCTACGAGCAGTACTTC.

The rearrangement links TRBV7-2 to TRBJ2-1; 7 nucleotides match TRBD2. V lost 1 base and J lost 3; bases outside the gene matches: 3. Germline CDR1 reads SGHTA; CDR2 reads FQGNSA. CDR3 length: 15 amino acids. The CDR3 region has the DNA TGTGCCAGCAGCTTAGTGACGGGGGGCTACAATGAGCAGTTCTTC. It codes for CASSLVTGGYNEQFF.

This chain connects TRBV19 to TRBJ1-4, with 7 positions matching TRBD1. The junction had 11 bases not matched to a gene; V was cut back by 6 bases and J by 7 bases. Germline V lookup: CDR1 LNHDA, CDR2 SQIVND (reference sequence). The CDR3 loop spans 15 amino acids. The CDR3 spells CASSPGRQGIEKLFF. The CDR3 nucleotides are TGTGCCAGTAGCCCCGGGCGACAGGGTATTGAAAAACTGTTTTTT.

The chain carries TRBV29-1 and TRBJ2-5; D is unclear. V lost 4 bases and J 2 bases, leaving 14 bases between the germline ends. CDR3 length: 14 residues. Germline V lookup: CDR1 SQVTM, CDR2 ANQGSEA. The CDR3 here is CSVVISGGQETQYF. The CDR3 coding sequence is TGCAGCGTTGTCATATCGGGCGGTCAAGAGACCCAGTACTTC.

The chain combines TRBV6-4 with TRBJ1-2, with D uncertain. Germline loops: CDR1 MRHNA, CDR2 SNTAGT. This CDR3 has 15 residues. V was cut by 0 bases and J by 8 bases, with 16 bases left in between. The DNA of the CDR3 is TGTGCCAGCAGTGACTCGATTTATAGTGGAGGCGGCTACACCTTC. It is translated as CASSDSIYSGGGYTF.

The V gene is TRBV6-5, the J gene TRBJ1-2; D remains unclear. V dropped 8 bases and J dropped 3 bases, with 4 bases sitting between them. From germline, CDR1 is MNHEY and CDR2 SVGAGI. There are 10 residues in the CDR3. The CDR3 here is CASSDYGYTF. CDR3 DNA: TGTGCCAGCTCTGACTATGGCTACACCTTC.

Remarks on this clone: One end of the junction fails to match germline, which may point to a read error. The rearrangement links TRBV2 to TRBJ1-1; no clear D. Germline CDR1 reads SNHLY; CDR2 reads FYNNEI. CDR3 size: 14 residues. The CDR3 region has the DNA TGTACCAGCAGTGACCATCACCCGAACACTGAAGCTTTCTTT. Encoded protein: CTSSDHHPNTEAFF.

The CDR3, as DNA: TGTGCCAGCAGCTTAAACAGGGGTAACTATGGCTACACCTTC. Amino acid sequence: CASSLNRGNYGYTF. V is TRBV7-8 and J is TRBJ1-2; 7 nucleotides align to TRBD1. Germline CDR1 is SGHVS and CDR2 is FQNEAQ. This CDR3 has 14 amino acids. Unmatched junction bases numbered 1, after V lost 2 bases and J lost 1 base.

This chain links TRBV6-1 with TRBJ1-1; D is unresolved. The germline V gene encodes CDR1 MNHNS and CDR2 SASEGT. Trimming stripped 5 bases from V and 5 bases from J, with 9 bases between. This CDR3 region has 12 residues. The chain's CDR3 is CASSSGMTEAFF. DNA for the CDR3: TGTGCCAGCAGTTCTGGTATGACTGAAGCTTTCTTT.

J is TRBJ1-1 and V is TRBV2, with D possibly matching TRBD1 (5 bases). This CDR3 spans 13 amino acids. V was pared by 6 bases and J by 1 base, with 9 bases between. Germline V gene lookup returns CDR1 SNHLY and CDR2 FYNNEI. CDR3 loop: CASRRDGNTEAFF. CDR3 sequence (DNA): TGTGCCAGCAGGAGGGACGGGAACACTGAAGCTTTCTTT.

The CDR3, as DNA: TGTGCCAGCAGTTATCGACAGCGGAATTCACCCCTCCACTTT. Translated, it gives CASSYRQRNSPLHF. This sequence joins TRBV6-5 and TRBJ1-6, with D possibly TRBD1 on 5 matching bases. The CDR3 contains 14 residues. Germline V gives CDR1 MNHEY, CDR2 SVGAGI. V was trimmed by 3 bases and J by 7 bases, leaving 10 bases between them.

The CDR3 spells CASSRRAGYNEQFF. DNA for the CDR3: TGTGCCAGCAGTCGTAGAGCGGGTTACAATGAGCAGTTCTTC. V gene TRBV6-4 combines with J gene TRBJ2-1, with D maybe TRBD2 (6 bases). V was cut by 5 bases and J by 4 bases, with 12 bases left in between. Germline V gives CDR1 MRHNA, CDR2 SNTAGT. The CDR3 covers 14 residues.